The next 30 T cell receptor beta chains were all read from a single sample in a study of blood T cell repertoires in COVID-19. Clones were read by immunoSEQ multiplex PCR, and TCRdb kept only the in-frame ones, dropping some. The table lists about 80,000 clones, over 70% of them singletons, with approximately 5.4% in the top ten. Sequencing input: peripheral blood. The origin of the receptors is a man in his fifties with active or convalescent COVID-19.

The chain links TRBV18 to TRBJ1-2; D is unclear. The CDR3 runs 14 residues. The V end was cut by 8 bases, the J end by 4 bases, with 17 bases between. Germline V gene lookup returns CDR1 KGHSH and CDR2 LQKENI. CDR3 in amino acids: CASRDEVKAYGYTF. CDR3 sequence (DNA): TGTGCCAGCCGAGATGAGGTTAAAGCCTATGGCTACACCTTC. Full variable domain (rest looked up from reference TRBV18 and TRBJ1-2): NAGVMQNPRHLVRRRGQEARLRCSPMKGHSHVYWYRQLPEEGLKFMVYLQKENIIDESGMPKERFSAEFPKEGPSILRIQQVVRGDSAAYFCASRDEVKAYGYTFGSGTRLTVV.

The chain employs TRBV7-2 and TRBJ2-5; 7 bases match TRBD2. The CDR3 is 15 amino acids. Germline CDR1 is SGHTA and CDR2 is FQGNSA. Trimming removed 1 base from V and 0 bases from J; junction bases left unmatched: 2. CDR3: CASSLGGLYQETQYF. CDR3 DNA sequence: TGTGCCAGCAGCTTAGGGGGACTATACCAAGAGACCCAGTACTTC.

This clone was seen a handful of times. The CDR3 sequence is CASHPGHQYPYEQYF. The DNA for the CDR3 is TGTGCCAGCCACCCGGGACACCAATACCCGTACGAGCAGTACTTC. The chain links TRBV6-6 to TRBJ2-7; TRBD1 is a possible D gene (6 bases). Germline CDR1 reads MNHNY; CDR2 reads SVGAGI (reference sequence). The CDR3 has 15 amino acids. Deletions cut 8 bases from V and 4 bases from J, with 21 bases between.

The CDR3 DNA sequence: TGTGCCACCAGGACAGGGGGCTCCTACGAGCAGTACTTC. This gives the protein CATRTGGSYEQYF. This rearrangement joins TRBV6-5 to TRBJ2-7; 10 nucleotides align to TRBD1. Per germline, CDR1 MNHEY and CDR2 SVGAGI. After removal of 10 bases from V and 0 bases from J, the junction contained 3 bases not matched to a gene. CDR3 size: 13 residues.

V is TRBV20-1 and J is TRBJ2-1, with D unresolved. With 3 bases removed from V and 7 bases from J, the gap between germline ends came to 13 bases. Germline CDR1 is DFQATT and CDR2 is SNEGSKA (reference sequence). The CDR3 has 13 residues. In DNA, the CDR3 is TGCAGTGCTAGTCAGCTAGTAATGAATGAGCAGTTCTTC. Translation: CSASQLVMNEQFF.

The V gene is TRBV14, the J gene TRBJ1-1; the D is unclear. The CDR3 covers 12 residues. Germline CDR1 and CDR2: SGHDN and FVKESK. Trimming removed 1 base from V and 8 bases from J, with 8 bases in between. The CDR3 nucleotides are TGTGCCAGCAGCCAAGTCGGAGGGGAAGCTTTCTTT. Its protein product is CASSQVGGEAFF.

DNA of the CDR3: TGTGCCAGCAGCATTAGCGGGGGGGCTATCAATGAGCAGTTCTTC. Protein: CASSISGGAINEQFF. The chain recombines TRBV7-3 with TRBJ2-1, with 11 bases fitting TRBD2. Germline V gene lookup returns CDR1 SGHTA and CDR2 FQGTGA. Trimming cost V 5 bases and J 6 bases; bases outside gene matches: 6. This CDR3 is built from 15 residues.

This rearrangement joins TRBV9 to TRBJ2-7, with 8 bases aligning to TRBD1. Germline V gives CDR1 SGDLS, CDR2 YYNGEE. CDR3 length equals 14 residues. J lost 2 bases, V lost 3 bases, and 4 bases had no gene match. CDR3 bases: TGTGCCAGCAGCGCCGACAGGGGAACCTACGAGCAGTACTTC. This encodes CASSADRGTYEQYF.

The chain couples TRBV18 to TRBJ2-2; 8 bases map to TRBD1. The CDR3 spans 13 residues. Germline CDR1 and CDR2: KGHSH and LQKENI. V shed 3 bases, J shed 6 bases, and the junction held 0 bases outside the gene matches. The CDR3 reads CASSPDRAGELFF. CDR3 sequence (DNA): TGTGCCAGCTCACCGGACAGGGCCGGGGAGCTGTTTTTT.

This clone was detected only a few times. The chain uses TRBV19 and TRBJ1-4; 8 bases map to TRBD1. With 5 bases clipped from V and 6 bases from J, the junction kept 5 bases outside the gene matches. The V gene's germline CDR1 is LNHDA and CDR2 SQIVND (reference sequence). CDR3 length: 14 residues. CDR3 sequence: CASSPGQGDEKLFF. CDR3 DNA sequence: TGTGCCAGTAGTCCCGGACAGGGAGATGAAAAACTGTTTTTT.

The chain uses TRBV2 and TRBJ2-1; D might be TRBD2 (6 bases). V lost 6 bases, J lost 3 bases, and 12 bases lay in between. Germline V gene sequence: CDR1 SNHLY, CDR2 FYNNEI. The CDR3 spans 14 residues. The CDR3 nucleotides read TGTGCCAGCAGACCCCAGGGAGGCTACAATGAGCAGTTCTTC. Translation gives CASRPQGGYNEQFF. Full variable domain (remainder filled in from reference TRBV2 and TRBJ2-1): EPEVTQTPSHQVTQMGQEVILRCVPISNHLYFYWYRQILGQKVEFLVSFYNNEISEKSEIFDDQFSVERPDGSNFTLKIRSTKLEDSAMYFCASRPQGGYNEQFFGPGTRLTVL.

This chain joins TRBV27 and TRBJ2-7; perhaps TRBD1 as D (5 bases). The CDR3 contains 14 residues. V was clipped by 7 bases and J by 0 bases, with 13 bases between them. Germline-derived CDR1 and CDR2 are MNHEY and SMNVEV (reference sequence). The CDR3 region has the DNA TGTGCCAGCACCCCTCAGGGCAGCTCCTACGAGCAGTACTTC. The encoded protein is CASTPQGSSYEQYF.

The V gene is TRBV5-1, the J gene TRBJ1-2; D unresolved. This CDR3 is built from 15 residues. Germline V gene data show CDR1 as SGHRS and CDR2 as YFSETQ. Trimming pared 1 base from V and 0 bases from J, leaving 10 bases between. The CDR3: CASSLSGATNYGYTF. Here the CDR3 DNA reads TGCGCCAGCAGCTTGAGCGGAGCCACTAACTATGGCTACACCTTC.

The chain has TRBV12-1 and TRBJ1-6; the table's D gene call, TRBD1, was not cross checked with the DNA. TRBV12-1 is recorded as a pseudogene. The CDR3 consists of 19 residues. This chain's CDR3 is CASSLRDRGPHRYNSPLHF. CDR3 DNA sequence: TGTGCCAGCAGCTTACGGGACAGGGGGCCCCACCGGTATAATTCACCCCTCCACTTT.

The chain is built from TRBV6-1 and TRBJ2-5; TRBD1 matches 7 bases. Germline V lookup: CDR1 MNHNS, CDR2 SASEGT. The length of the CDR3 is 15 residues. V was clipped by 1 base and J by 5 bases; unmatched bases: 7. The CDR3 sequence: CASSEVDREAETQYF. The DNA of the CDR3 is TGTGCCAGCAGTGAAGTTGACAGGGAAGCCGAGACCCAGTACTTC.

This chain joins TRBV19 and TRBJ1-3, with 7 bases identical to TRBD1. The CDR3 sequence is 15 residues long. J was trimmed by 4 bases and V by 6 bases; bases with no gene match: 9. Germline CDR1 and CDR2: LNHDA and SQIVND (reference sequence). Here the CDR3 DNA reads TGTGCCAGTAGACAAACAGGGGTCCGGGGAAACACCATATATTTT. Its translation: CASRQTGVRGNTIYF. Supplemented by reference TRBV19 and TRBJ1-3, the full variable domain reads DGGITQSPKYLFRKEGQNVTLSCEQNLNHDAMYWYRQDPGQGLRLIYYSQIVNDFQKGDIAEGYSVSREKKESFPLTVTSAQKNPTAFYLCASRQTGVRGNTIYFGEGSWLTVV.

This clone was detected ten times or more. The chain employs TRBV4-2 and TRBJ2-3, with 11 bases lining up with TRBD2. CDR3 length: 15 amino acids. Germline-derived CDR1 and CDR2 are LGHNA and YNFKEQ. The J segment lost 6 bases and the V segment lost 5 bases, leaving 7 bases of the junction unmatched. CDR3 DNA sequence: TGTGCCAGCAGCTCCCTAGCGGGGGGCGGGGATACGCAGTATTTT. Translated: CASSSLAGGGDTQYF.

The genes are TRBV15 and TRBJ1-4; TRBD1 might be the D (6 bases). The germline V and J ends were trimmed by 0 bases and 8 bases, with 13 bases remaining between them. The CDR3 runs 15 residues. CDR1 is LNHNV, CDR2 YYDKDF, per germline (reference sequence). As DNA, the CDR3 is TGTGCCACCAGCAGAGATAGGGGGGGAGGAGAAAAACTGTTTTTT. Protein product: CATSRDRGGGEKLFF.

The chain employs TRBV20-1 and TRBJ1-6; D gene uncertain. The V and J ends lost 4 bases and 5 bases respectively, with 3 bases between them. The CDR3 runs 11 residues. Germline assignment: CDR1 DFQATT and CDR2 SNEGSKA (reference sequence). The CDR3 sequence: CSATDNSPLHF. In DNA form, the CDR3 reads TGCAGTGCTACAGATAATTCACCCCTCCACTTT.

The chain has TRBV27 and TRBJ1-2, with D possibly being TRBD1 (6 bases). Per the germline V gene, CDR1 is MNHEY and CDR2 is SMNVEV (reference sequence). Trimming cost V 6 bases and J 2 bases, with 10 bases left between them. This CDR3 spans 13 amino acids. The DNA of the CDR3 is TGTGCCAGCAGAACAACAGGGAACTATGGCTACACCTTC. Translated: CASRTTGNYGYTF.

This sequence joins TRBV4-1 and TRBJ1-2; D not certain. The V end lost 0 bases, the J end lost 7 bases, and 6 bases lay between the germline ends. Germline V lookup: CDR1 MGHRA, CDR2 YSYEKL. This CDR3 spans 12 amino acids. CDR3: CASSQERSGYTF. The CDR3, as DNA: TGCGCCAGCAGCCAAGAGCGAAGTGGCTACACCTTC.

The chain uses TRBV19 and TRBJ2-4; 7 bases are shared with TRBD1. With V trimmed by 1 base and J by 7 bases, 4 bases remained unmatched. Germline-derived CDR1 and CDR2 are LNHDA and SQIVND (reference sequence). The CDR3 extends over 14 amino acids. The CDR3 reads CASSIVQGTNIQYF. The DNA of the CDR3 is TGTGCCAGTAGTATAGTACAGGGGACGAACATTCAGTACTTC.

The chain combines TRBV3-1 (or the pseudogene TRBV3-2) with TRBJ2-3, with no clear D. The CDR3 has 14 residues. The germline V gene has CDR1 LGHDT and CDR2 YNNKEL (reference sequence). Trimming removed 2 bases at V and 1 base at J, with 7 bases between. This chain's CDR3 is CASSQPRGTDTQYF. DNA for the CDR3: TGTGCCAGCAGCCAACCCCGGGGCACAGATACGCAGTATTTT.

J is TRBJ2-7 and V is TRBV11-2; tentatively, D is TRBD2 (6 bases). With 3 bases removed from V and 3 bases from J, the gap between germline ends came to 15 bases. CDR3 size: 15 residues. Germline values: CDR1 SGHAT, CDR2 FQNNGV. The CDR3 DNA is TGTGCCAGCAGCTTCCCGGGGGACCTCCACTACGAGCAGTACTTC. Its protein product is CASSFPGDLHYEQYF.

J is TRBJ1-2 and V is TRBV6-5; weak D call: TRBD1 (6 bases). The ends were cut back, 1 base at V and 7 bases at J, with 19 bases in the middle. Germline V gene lookup returns CDR1 MNHEY and CDR2 SVGAGI. The CDR3 is made up of 16 amino acids. The CDR3 loop reads CASSYLYNDRSSGYTF. CDR3 nucleotide sequence: TGTGCCAGCAGTTACTTATACAACGACAGGTCCTCTGGCTACACCTTC.

The chain combines TRBV3-1 (or the pseudogene TRBV3-2) with TRBJ1-1; D gene uncertain. The V and J ends lost 3 bases and 1 base respectively, with 9 bases between them. Germline V CDR1 and CDR2: LGHDT, YNNKEL (reference sequence). The CDR3 length is 14 residues. In nucleotides, the CDR3 is TGTGCCAGCAGCCAGCAGGATGGGAACACTGAAGCTTTCTTT. Amino acids: CASSQQDGNTEAFF.

The V gene is TRBV2, the J gene TRBJ1-2; D might be TRBD1 (5 bases). The V end was cut by 6 bases, the J end by 4 bases, with 12 bases between. CDR1 is SNHLY and CDR2 is FYNNEI in the germline V gene. CDR3 length: 13 residues. The CDR3 DNA is TGTGCCAGCAGCCCCGACAGATCCTATGGCTACACCTTC. This gives the protein CASSPDRSYGYTF. The whole variable domain, filled in from reference TRBV2 and TRBJ1-2, reads EPEVTQTPSHQVTQMGQEVILRCVPISNHLYFYWYRQILGQKVEFLVSFYNNEISEKSEIFDDQFSVERPDGSNFTLKIRSTKLEDSAMYFCASSPDRSYGYTFGSGTRLTVV.

V is TRBV3-1 (or the pseudogene TRBV3-2) and J is TRBJ2-3, with 7 bases lining up with TRBD2. The CDR3 extends over 12 amino acids. CDR1 and CDR2 from the germline V gene are LGHDT and YNNKEL (reference sequence). V lost 4 bases and J lost 6; bases outside the gene matches: 1. CDR3 protein: CASSLLADTQYF. The CDR3 DNA reads TGTGCCAGCAGCCTACTAGCGGATACGCAGTATTTT.

The chain has TRBV30 and TRBJ1-1; the D is unclear. The CDR3 is made up of 14 amino acids. The V end was cut by 0 bases, the J end by 0 bases, with 8 bases between. The germline V gene has CDR1 GTSNPN and CDR2 SVGIG (reference sequence). The CDR3 reads CAWSVDYMNTEAFF. CDR3 sequence (DNA): TGTGCCTGGAGTGTGGACTACATGAACACTGAAGCTTTCTTT.

This chain links TRBV5-6 with TRBJ1-2; D remains unclear. This CDR3 is built from 11 residues. V lost 4 bases and J lost 4, with 5 bases in between. The germline V gene encodes CDR1 SGHDT and CDR2 YYEEEE. In nucleotides, the CDR3 is TGTGCCAGCAGCCAAGCCTATGGCTACACCTTC. Amino acids: CASSQAYGYTF.